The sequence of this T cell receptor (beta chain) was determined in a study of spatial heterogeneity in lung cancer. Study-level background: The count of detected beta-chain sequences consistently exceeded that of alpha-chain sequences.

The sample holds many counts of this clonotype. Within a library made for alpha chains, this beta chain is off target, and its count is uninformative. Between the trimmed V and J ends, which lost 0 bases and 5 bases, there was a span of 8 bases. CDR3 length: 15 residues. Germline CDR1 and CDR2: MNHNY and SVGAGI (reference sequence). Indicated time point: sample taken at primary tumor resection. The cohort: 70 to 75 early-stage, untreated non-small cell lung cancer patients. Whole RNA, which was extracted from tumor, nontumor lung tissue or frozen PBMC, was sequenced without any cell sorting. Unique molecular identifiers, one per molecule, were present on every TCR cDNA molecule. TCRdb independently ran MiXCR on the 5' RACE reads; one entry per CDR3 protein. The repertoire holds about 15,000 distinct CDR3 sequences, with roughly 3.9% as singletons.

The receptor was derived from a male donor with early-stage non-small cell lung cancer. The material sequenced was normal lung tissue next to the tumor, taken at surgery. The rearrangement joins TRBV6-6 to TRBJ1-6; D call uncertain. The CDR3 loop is CASSYSNSDNSPLHF. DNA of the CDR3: TGTGCCAGCAGTTACTCGAACAGCGATAATTCACCCCTCCACTTT.